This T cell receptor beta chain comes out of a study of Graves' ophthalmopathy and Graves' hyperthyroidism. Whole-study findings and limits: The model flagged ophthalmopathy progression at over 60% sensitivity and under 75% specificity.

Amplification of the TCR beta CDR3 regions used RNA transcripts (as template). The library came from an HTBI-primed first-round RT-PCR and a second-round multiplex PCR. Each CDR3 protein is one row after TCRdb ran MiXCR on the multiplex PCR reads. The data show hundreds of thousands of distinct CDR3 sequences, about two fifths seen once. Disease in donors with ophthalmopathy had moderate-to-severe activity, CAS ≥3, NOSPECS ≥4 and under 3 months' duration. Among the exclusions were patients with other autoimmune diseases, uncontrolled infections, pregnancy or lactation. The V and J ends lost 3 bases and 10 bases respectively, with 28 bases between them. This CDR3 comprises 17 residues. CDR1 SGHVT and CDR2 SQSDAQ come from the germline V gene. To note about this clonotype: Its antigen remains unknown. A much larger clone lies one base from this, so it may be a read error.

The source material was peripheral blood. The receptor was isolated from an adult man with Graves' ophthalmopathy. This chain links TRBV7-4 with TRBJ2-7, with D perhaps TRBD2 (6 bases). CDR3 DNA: TGTGCCAGCAGCTTTGGACTATCCATCCCTCTCCAAGAGGCCCAGTACTTC. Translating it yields CASSFGLSIPLQEAQYF.